The T cell receptor (beta chain) under discussion was sequenced for a study of sequential checkpoint blockade in melanoma (dated by TCRdb to between 2017 and 2020). General notes on the study: In a 1:1 randomization, patients received either first-line nivolumab then ipilimumab (arm A) or ipilimumab then nivolumab (arm B). DNA from 91 pretreatment melanoma tumor samples underwent TCRbeta immunosequencing. Matched tumor biopsies were taken from approximately 20 patients before treatment and at week 13, after single-agent nivolumab (arm A) or ipilimumab (arm B). Approximately 80% of the matched pre- and post-treatment tumor biopsy pairs came from the same lesion. Maintenance nivolumab was given following each of the two trial sequences.

The treatment or condition label for this specimen denotes: randomized to nivolumab then ipilimumab (arm A) or the reverse (arm B). Prior DNA-damaging chemotherapy had not been received by any trial patient. Samples came from patients with melanoma in CheckMate 064, a randomized, open-label phase II trial of sequential checkpoint blockade. Tumor TCR sequencing used genomic DNA from formalin-fixed paraffin-embedded (FFPE) tissue samples. Study-wide findings and limitations: In the nivolumab-first arm (arm A), an association was found between pretreatment tumor TIL clonality and response (P = .04). The model for predicting response that combines TCR metrics with mutation burden needs to be validated in larger, independent patient cohorts. Small sample sizes and reduced statistical power limited the analyses of tumor T-cell fraction within each arm. Tumor T-cell fraction and clonality were correlated with PD-L1 staining and CD8+ T-cell counts, but not with mutational load. Patients whose tumor T-cell fraction and clonality increased by week 13 were about 30 times more likely to achieve clinical benefit.

By its share of the sample, this clone is medium-sized (0.01 to 0.1%). Its cognate antigen has yet to be identified. Base qualities are not recorded, but no much larger clone differs from it by a single base. The immunoSEQ Assay was used to immunosequence TCRbeta CDR3 regions from genomic DNA. Prior to high-throughput sequencing, genomic DNA was amplified by bias-controlled multiplex PCR. Per the original workflow: To quantify the absolute abundance of each unique TCRbeta CDR3 region, the sequences were collapsed and filtered. Clonality, defined as 1 minus Pielou's evenness, was calculated using only productive rearrangements. Tumor T-cell fraction was calculated by normalizing TCRbeta template counts to usable DNA, which was estimated from several housekeeping genes. A previously published method was used to identify clones whose frequencies were significantly greater in on-treatment samples than in baseline samples. The clones in this table, taken by TCRdb from immuneACCESS, are in-frame only. Not every clone is retained; where verified, under half of the shortfall comes from an unresolved V gene, and the cause of the rest is unknown. V and J calls and clone size follow that table, whereas D and trimming were derived from the DNA. Recorded for this sample are 10,000 to 15,000 clones; 21% of them occurred a single time. 6% to 7.5% of the sample rests with the top ten.

CDR1 KGHSH and CDR2 LQKENI are derived from the germline V gene. V loses 5 bases of germline sequence and J loses 0 bases, and the interval between the two ends is 11 bases. The CDR3 starts with the cysteine, ends with the phenylalanine, and has 15 residues. Kept here is only the CDR3 DNA, which spans 45 bases and is read in frame from base 1. Source: tumor tissue (inferred from file names), taken from a patient given nivolumab and ipilimumab in sequence. Recombination linked TRBV18 to TRBJ1-3, with the D gene not clear enough to name. This TCR was sampled from a human donor with melanoma. The DNA sequence is given as TGTGCCAGCTCAGCAACGCGATCCTCTGGAAACACCATATATTTT. Its protein reads: CASSATRSSGNTIYF.